This T cell receptor beta chain was recorded in a study of T cell responses to AZD1222 COVID-19 vaccine. General observations from the study: Spike-specific TCR breadth and depth rose after two AZD1222 doses. Spike-wide vaccine-associated CD4 TCRs dominated at 160-218 and 743-854.

This CDR3 is 13 amino acids long. From germline, CDR1 is MNHEY and CDR2 SMNVEV (reference sequence). Trimming removed 2 bases at V and 4 bases at J, with 5 bases between. On this clone itself: Its antigen is as yet unknown.

Method: immunoSEQ multiplex PCR; TCRdb's copy keeps in-frame clones and lacks some. The top ten hold approximately 1.5% of the sample, which has 110,000 to 150,000 clones, 80% to 95% seen once. The receptor was derived from an adult in good health. This sample comprised peripheral blood, obtained on day 0 of AZD1222 vaccination. V usage is TRBV27 and J usage is TRBJ2-2; D ambiguous. CDR3 DNA: TGTGCCAGCAGTTTACACGGCACCGGGGAGCTGTTTTTT. Its protein is CASSLHGTGELFF.